This record looks at one T cell receptor beta chain sequence and its context. The target antigen is unknown. Method: immunoSEQ multiplex PCR; TCRdb's copy keeps in-frame clones and lacks some. Among fewer than 1.8 million clones, approximately 98.5% were seen once, and the ten largest hold over 0.3%. This CDR3 spans 14 amino acids. V lost 6 bases, J lost 4 bases, and 8 bases stayed unmatched. From germline, CDR1 is SNHLY and CDR2 FYNNEI. The data were taken from a study of shared clonotypes between healthy human individuals. Study observations and caveats: Large depth notwithstanding, sorted-subset sequencing proved incomplete by rarefaction.

The sample comprised naive CD4+ T cells sorted from blood. Subset defined: CD45RA+ positively selected. This sequence joins TRBV2 and TRBJ2-5; TRBD1 matches 7 bases. This TCR derives from a young man in good health. The CDR3 here is CASRVTGAGETQYF. In DNA, the CDR3 is TGTGCCAGCAGAGTTACAGGGGCCGGAGAGACCCAGTACTTC.